The present T cell receptor beta chain was sequenced within a study of T cell responses to AZD1222 COVID-19 vaccine. Study-wide findings and caveats: The study sampled repertoires only after the peak T cell response. Spike-specific TCR breadth and depth both grew after two AZD1222 doses.

This table comes from immunoSEQ multiplex PCR, and its TCRdb copy is limited to in-frame clones, with some not included. Of 110,000 to 150,000 clones listed, 70% to 90% are singletons. Details on this clone: Its target is not known.

Per the germline V gene, CDR1 is SGDLS and CDR2 is YYNGEE. Trimming at V came to 0 bases and at J to 4 bases, leaving 7 bases not matched to a gene. The CDR3 consists of 17 residues. The receptor's source is an adult in good health. The sequences come from peripheral blood, collected on day 0 of AZD1222 vaccination. The rearrangement uses TRBV9 and TRBJ2-3, with TRBD2 identical over 11 bases. The CDR3 region has the DNA TGTGCCAGCAGCGTAGGGGCTAGCGGGAGGTTCGCAGATACGCAGTATTTT. Amino acid sequence: CASSVGASGRFADTQYF.